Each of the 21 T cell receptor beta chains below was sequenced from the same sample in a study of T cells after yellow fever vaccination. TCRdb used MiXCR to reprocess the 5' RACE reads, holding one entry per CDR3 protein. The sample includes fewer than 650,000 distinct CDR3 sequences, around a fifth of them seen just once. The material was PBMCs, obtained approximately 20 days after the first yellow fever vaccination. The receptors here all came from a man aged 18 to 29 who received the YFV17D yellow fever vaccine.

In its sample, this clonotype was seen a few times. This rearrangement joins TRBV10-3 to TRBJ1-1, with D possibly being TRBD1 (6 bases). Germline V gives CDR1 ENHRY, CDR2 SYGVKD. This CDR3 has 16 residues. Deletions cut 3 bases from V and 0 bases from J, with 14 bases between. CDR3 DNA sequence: TGTGCCATCAGTGATTTAGGGCGGACAGTGAACACTGAAGCTTTCTTT. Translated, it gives CAISDLGRTVNTEAFF.

CDR3 in DNA: TGCAGTGCTAGAGGTCCGGGGGAGCTGTTTTTT. Its protein product is CSARGPGELFF. The rearrangement links TRBV20-1 to TRBJ2-2; D gene ambiguous. The CDR3 covers 11 residues. V dropped 1 base and J dropped 8 bases, with 5 bases sitting between them. The germline V gene has CDR1 DFQATT and CDR2 SNEGSKA (reference sequence).

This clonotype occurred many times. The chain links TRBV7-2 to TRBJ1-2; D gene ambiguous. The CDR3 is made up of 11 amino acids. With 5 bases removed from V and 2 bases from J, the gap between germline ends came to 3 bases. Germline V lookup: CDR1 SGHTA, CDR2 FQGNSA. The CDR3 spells CASSRNYGYTF. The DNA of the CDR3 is TGTGCCAGCAGCCGGAACTATGGCTACACCTTC.

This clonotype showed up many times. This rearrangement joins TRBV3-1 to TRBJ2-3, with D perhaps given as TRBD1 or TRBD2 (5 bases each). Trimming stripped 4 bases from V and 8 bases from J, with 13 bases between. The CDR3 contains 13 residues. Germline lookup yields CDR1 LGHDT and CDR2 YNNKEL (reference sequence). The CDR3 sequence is CASSLPGTGTQYF. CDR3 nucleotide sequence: TGTGCCAGCAGCCTACCCGGGACGGGTACGCAGTATTTT.

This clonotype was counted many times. CDR3 DNA sequence: TGCGCCAGCAGCCTAGCGGGGGACTCCTACAATGAGCAGTTCTTC. As protein: CASSLAGDSYNEQFF. V gene TRBV5-1 combines with J gene TRBJ2-1; 10 bases agree with TRBD2. The CDR3 runs to 15 residues. The germline gives CDR1 SGHRS, CDR2 YFSETQ. J lost 0 bases, V lost 4 bases, and 1 base had no gene match.

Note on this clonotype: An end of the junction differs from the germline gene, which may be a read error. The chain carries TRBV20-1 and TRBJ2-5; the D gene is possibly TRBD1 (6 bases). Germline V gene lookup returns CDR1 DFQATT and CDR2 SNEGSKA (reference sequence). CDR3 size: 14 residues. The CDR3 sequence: CSVPGRTVKETQYF. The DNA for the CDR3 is TGCAGTGTTCCCGGACGGACAGTAAAAGAGACCCAGTATTTC.

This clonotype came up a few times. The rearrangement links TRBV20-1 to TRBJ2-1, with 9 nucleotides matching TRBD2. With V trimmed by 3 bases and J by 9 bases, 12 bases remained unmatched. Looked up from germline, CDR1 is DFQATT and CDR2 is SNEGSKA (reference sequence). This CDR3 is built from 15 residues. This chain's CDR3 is CSASLLSGGFIEQFF. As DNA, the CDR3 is TGCAGTGCTAGCCTGCTTAGCGGGGGCTTTATTGAGCAGTTCTTC.

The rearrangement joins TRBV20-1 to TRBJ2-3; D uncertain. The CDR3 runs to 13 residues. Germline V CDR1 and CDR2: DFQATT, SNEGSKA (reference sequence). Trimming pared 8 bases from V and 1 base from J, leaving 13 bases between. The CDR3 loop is CSPLVPGTDTQYF. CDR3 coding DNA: TGCAGTCCTTTAGTCCCTGGCACAGATACGCAGTATTTT.

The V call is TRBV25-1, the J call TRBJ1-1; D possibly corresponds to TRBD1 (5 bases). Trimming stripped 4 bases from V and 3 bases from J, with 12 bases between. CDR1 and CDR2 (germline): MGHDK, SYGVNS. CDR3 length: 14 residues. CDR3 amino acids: CASSVGTGHTEAFF. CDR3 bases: TGTGCCAGCAGTGTCGGGACGGGGCACACTGAAGCTTTCTTT.

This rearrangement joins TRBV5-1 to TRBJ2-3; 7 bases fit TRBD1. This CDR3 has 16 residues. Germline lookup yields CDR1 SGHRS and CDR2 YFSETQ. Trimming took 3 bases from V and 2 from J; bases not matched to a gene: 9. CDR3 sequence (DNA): TGCGCCAGCAGCTGGCGTACGGGACAGTTCACAGATACGCAGTATTTT. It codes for CASSWRTGQFTDTQYF.

In DNA, the CDR3 is TGCAGCGTTGGACAGGGGATCGGGGAGCTGTTTTTT. Amino acid sequence: CSVGQGIGELFF. The chain links TRBV29-1 to TRBJ2-2, with 8 bases fitting TRBD1. V lost 4 bases, J lost 7 bases, and 2 bases stayed unmatched. CDR1 is SQVTM, CDR2 ANQGSEA, per germline. The CDR3 extends over 12 amino acids.

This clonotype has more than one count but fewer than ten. The CDR3 DNA reads as TGTGCCAGCAGTTGGGGCACTCCGGACCTTGGGGCCAACGTCCTGACTTTC. As protein: CASSWGTPDLGANVLTF. This rearrangement joins TRBV6-5 to TRBJ2-6, with a possible D match to TRBD1 (5 bases). The germline CDR1 and CDR2 sequences are MNHEY and SVGAGI. Trimming removed 4 bases from V and 3 bases from J, with 16 bases in between. This CDR3 is 17 amino acids long.

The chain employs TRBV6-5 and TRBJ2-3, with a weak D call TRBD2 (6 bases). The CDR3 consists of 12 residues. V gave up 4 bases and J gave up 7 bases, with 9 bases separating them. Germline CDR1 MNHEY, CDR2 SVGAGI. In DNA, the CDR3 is TGTGCCAGCAGTTTTGGGGGGAATACGCAGTATTTT. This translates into CASSFGGNTQYF.

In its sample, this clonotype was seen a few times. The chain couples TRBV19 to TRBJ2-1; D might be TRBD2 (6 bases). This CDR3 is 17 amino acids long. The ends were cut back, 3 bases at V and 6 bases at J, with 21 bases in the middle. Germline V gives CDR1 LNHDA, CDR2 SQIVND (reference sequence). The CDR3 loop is CASSITPGLRLPNEQFF. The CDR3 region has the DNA TGTGCCAGTAGTATCACCCCGGGACTTCGCCTTCCCAATGAGCAGTTCTTC.

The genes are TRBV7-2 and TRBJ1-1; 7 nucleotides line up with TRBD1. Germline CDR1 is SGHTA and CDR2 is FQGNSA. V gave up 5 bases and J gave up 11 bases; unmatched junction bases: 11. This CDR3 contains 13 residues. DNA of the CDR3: TGTGCCAGCAGCCCACGGGACAGTCCCGGGGCTTTCTTT. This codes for CASSPRDSPGAFF. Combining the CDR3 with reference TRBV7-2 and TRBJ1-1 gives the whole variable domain GAGVSQSPSNKVTEKGKDVELRCDPISGHTALYWYRQSLGQGLEFLIYFQGNSAPDKSGLPSDRFSAERTGGSVSTLTIQRTQQEDSAVYLCASSPRDSPGAFFGQGTRLTVV.

The CDR3 nucleotides are TGTGCCAGCAGACGGGACAGGGCCAGCTCCTACGAGCAGTACGTC. This encodes CASRRDRASSYEQYV. This sequence joins TRBV2 and TRBJ2-7, with 9 bases that match TRBD1. CDR3 length: 15 residues. Losses at the gene ends were 6 bases for V and 0 bases for J; bases not matched to a gene: 6. Germline V gene data show CDR1 as SNHLY and CDR2 as FYNNEI.

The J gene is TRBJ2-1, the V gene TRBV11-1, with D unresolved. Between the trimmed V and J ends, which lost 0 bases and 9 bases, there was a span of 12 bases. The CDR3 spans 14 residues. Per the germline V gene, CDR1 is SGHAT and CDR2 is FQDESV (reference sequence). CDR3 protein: CASSLAGFDGEQFF. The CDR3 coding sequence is TGTGCCAGCAGCTTAGCGGGGTTTGACGGTGAGCAGTTCTTC.

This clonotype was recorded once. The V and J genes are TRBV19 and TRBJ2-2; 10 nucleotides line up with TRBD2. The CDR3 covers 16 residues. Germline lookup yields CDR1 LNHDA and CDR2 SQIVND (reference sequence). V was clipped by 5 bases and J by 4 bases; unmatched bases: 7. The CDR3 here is CASSPLAGDITGELFF. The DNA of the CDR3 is TGTGCCAGTAGTCCCCTAGCGGGGGATATCACCGGGGAGCTGTTTTTT.

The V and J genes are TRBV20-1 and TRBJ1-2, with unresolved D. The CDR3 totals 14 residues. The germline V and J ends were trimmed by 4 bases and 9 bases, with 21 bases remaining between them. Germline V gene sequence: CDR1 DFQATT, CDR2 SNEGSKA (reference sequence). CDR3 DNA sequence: TGCAGTGCTAACGAAGACACCCTAGGGTATAGCTACACCTTC. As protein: CSANEDTLGYSYTF.

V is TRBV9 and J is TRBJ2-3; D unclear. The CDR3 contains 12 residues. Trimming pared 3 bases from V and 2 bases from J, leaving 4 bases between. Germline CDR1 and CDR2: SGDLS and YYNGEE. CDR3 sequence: CASSDFTDTQYF. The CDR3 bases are TGTGCCAGCAGCGACTTCACAGATACGCAGTATTTT.

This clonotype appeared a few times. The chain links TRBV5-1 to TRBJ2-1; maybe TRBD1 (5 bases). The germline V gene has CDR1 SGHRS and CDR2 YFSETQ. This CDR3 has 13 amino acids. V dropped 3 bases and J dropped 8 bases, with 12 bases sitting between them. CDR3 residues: CASSSAGYDEQFF. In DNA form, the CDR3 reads TGCGCCAGCAGCTCGGCAGGGTATGATGAGCAGTTCTTC.